The 15 T cell receptor beta chains presented below share a single source sample, sequenced in a study of T-cell reconstitution after alpha-beta-depleted transplantation in children. It was with unique molecular identifiers that the TCRbeta library was prepared. TCRdb independently ran MiXCR on the PCR reads; one entry per CDR3 protein. The sample contains 450,000 to 550,000 distinct CDR3 sequences, 10% to 12% of which appear only once. This material consisted of PBMCs, mostly from graft donor cells, taken 180 days after TCRalphabeta/CD19-depleted stem cell transplant. These receptors were obtained from a female patient between 2 and 15 years old who had a stem cell transplant for aplastic anemia, so the T cells may come from the graft donor.

The rearrangement uses TRBV2 and TRBJ2-3, with TRBD2 as a possible D gene (6 bases). The germline V and J ends were trimmed by 11 bases and 4 bases, with 25 bases remaining between them. The germline V gene has CDR1 SNHLY and CDR2 FYNNEI. The CDR3 spans 16 residues. The CDR3 DNA is TGTGCCGGGGGTTCAGGAGTCGGGAGTTTCGCAGATACGCAGTATTTT. Residues: CAGGSGVGSFADTQYF.

This CDR3 is CATSTAGAPQETQYF. CDR3 nucleotide sequence: TGTGCCACCAGTACAGCGGGAGCCCCACAAGAGACCCAGTACTTC. This chain links TRBV24-1 with TRBJ2-5; 8 nucleotides line up with TRBD2. The CDR3 has 15 amino acids. CDR1 and CDR2 (germline): KGHDR, SFDVKD. The junction had 7 bases not matched to a gene; V was cut back by 6 bases and J by 2 bases.

This clonotype came up a few times. V and J are TRBV5-1 and TRBJ2-6, with D hard to call. Germline CDR1 SGHRS, CDR2 YFSETQ. V lost 2 bases, J lost 4 bases, and 7 bases lay in between. The CDR3 sequence is 14 residues long. The CDR3 DNA sequence: TGCGCCAGCAGCTTCGGGTTCGGGGCCAACGTCCTGACTTTC. Its protein product is CASSFGFGANVLTF.

The chain employs TRBV6-2 or TRBV6-3 and TRBJ2-3, with D possibly TRBD2 on 5 matching bases. This CDR3 has 14 amino acids. Germline-derived CDR1 and CDR2 are MNHEY and SVGEGT. The V gene lost 4 bases and the J gene lost 6 bases, with 14 bases spanning the gap. CDR3 amino acids: CASSLVRRGDTQYF. CDR3 DNA: TGTGCCAGCAGTTTGGTGAGGCGCGGGGATACGCAGTATTTT.

This clonotype was detected only a few times. The rearrangement links TRBV4-3 to TRBJ2-1; 8 bases map to TRBD2. V dropped 0 bases and J dropped 3; count of bases not matched to a gene: 10. The CDR3 is 18 residues long. Germline CDR1 is LGHNA and CDR2 is YSLEER. CDR3 residues: CASSQESSGSSYYNEQFF. CDR3 DNA sequence: TGCGCCAGCAGCCAAGAGTCCAGCGGGAGCTCCTACTACAATGAGCAGTTCTTC.

This clonotype was found a few times. At one end, the junction sequence differs from germline, possibly due to a read error. V gene TRBV20-1 combines with J gene TRBJ1-5, with D uncertain. Germline assignment: CDR1 DFQATT and CDR2 SNEGSKA (reference sequence). This CDR3 contains 16 residues. The DNA of the CDR3 is TGCAGTGCGAGAGACCCTTTGTTCGATAGCAATCAGCCCCAGCATTTT. Translating it yields CSARDPLFDSNQPQHF.

This clonotype was recorded many times. The chain has TRBV7-8 and TRBJ1-4, with D perhaps matching TRBD1 (5 bases). Germline CDR1 reads SGHVS; CDR2 reads FQNEAQ. V dropped 1 base and J dropped 3 bases, with 12 bases sitting between them. The CDR3 spans 16 residues. In nucleotides, the CDR3 is TGTGCCAGCAGCTTAGGACAGCTAAGGGCTAATGAAAAACTGTTTTTT. Translation gives CASSLGQLRANEKLFF.

On this clonotype: One end of the junction does not line up with germline, which may come from a read error. The chain employs TRBV7-9 and TRBJ2-7; 10 bases align to TRBD1. The germline gives CDR1 SEHNR, CDR2 FQNEAQ (reference sequence). The CDR3 spans 11 residues. The CDR3 nucleotides are TGTGCCAGCAGCCCCGGACAGGGGGGAAACTTC. Protein product: CASSPGQGGNF.

In its sample, this clonotype was seen a few times. This chain connects TRBV3-1 to TRBJ1-2; 8 nucleotides agree with TRBD1. The V and J ends lost 2 bases and 2 bases, in that order; junction bases with no gene match: 4. The CDR3 spans 15 residues. Germline lookup yields CDR1 LGHDT and CDR2 YNNKEL (reference sequence). The CDR3 DNA follows: TGTGCCAGCAGCCAATGGGACAGGATCAACTATGGCTACACCTTC. Translated: CASSQWDRINYGYTF.

This sequence joins TRBV13 and TRBJ2-1, with 8 nucleotides matching TRBD2. V lost 5 bases to trimming and J lost 16 bases; unmatched junction nucleotides: 10. This CDR3 is built from 12 residues. Germline CDR1 reads PRHDT; CDR2 reads FYEKMQ (reference sequence). CDR3 sequence: CASSAPGRAKFF. DNA for the CDR3: TGTGCCAGCAGCGCCCCCGGGAGGGCAAAATTCTTC.

This clonotype was detected only a few times. V usage is TRBV6-1 and J usage is TRBJ1-2; 8 bases agree with TRBD1. Looked up from germline, CDR1 is MNHNS and CDR2 is SASEGT. V shed 8 bases and J 7 bases; nucleotides not matched to a gene: 12. This CDR3 has 14 amino acids. The CDR3: CASSPGQAHRGYTF. CDR3 in DNA: TGTGCCAGCTCTCCGGGACAGGCTCATCGTGGCTACACCTTC.

There are many counts of this clonotype. The CDR3 coding sequence is TGTGCCAGCAGCTCAGGGGCAGGCTACGAGCAGTACTTC. This gives the protein CASSSGAGYEQYF. This chain connects TRBV7-2 to TRBJ2-7, with a tentative D call TRBD1 (6 bases). CDR1 is SGHTA and CDR2 is FQGNSA in the germline V gene. CDR3 length: 13 amino acids. V was shortened by 4 bases and J by 3 bases, with 10 bases between the two germline ends.

This clonotype came up many times. The CDR3 region has the DNA TGTGCCACCAGCAGAGTACTAGCGCGGGGTGAGCAGTTCTTC. Protein sequence: CATSRVLARGEQFF. The chain is built from TRBV15 and TRBJ2-1; 7 bases are shared with TRBD2. V dropped 1 base and J dropped 9; count of bases not matched to a gene: 6. This CDR3 is built from 14 residues. Germline V CDR1 and CDR2: LNHNV, YYDKDF (reference sequence). Variable domain in full (rest from reference TRBV15 and TRBJ2-1): DAMVIQNPRYQVTQFGKPVTLSCSQTLNHNVMYWYQQKSSQAPKLLFHYYDKDFNNEADTPDNFQSRRPNTSFCFLDIRSPGLGDTAMYLCATSRVLARGEQFFGPGTRLTVL.

V and J are TRBV28 and TRBJ2-1; TRBD2 matches at 8 bases. V lost 5 bases and J lost 2; bases outside the gene matches: 5. Per germline, CDR1 MDHEN and CDR2 SYDVKM. This CDR3 has 15 amino acids. CDR3 in DNA: TGTGCCAGCAGTCTCGGGACTAGGCCCTACAATGAGCAGTTCTTC. Amino acids: CASSLGTRPYNEQFF. The entire variable domain, with the rest obtained from reference TRBV28 and TRBJ2-1, is as follows: DVKVTQSSRYLVKRTGEKVFLECVQDMDHENMFWYRQDPGLGLRLIYFSYDVKMKEKGDIPEGYSVSREKKERFSLILESASTNQTSMYLCASSLGTRPYNEQFFGPGTRLTVL.

This clonotype was recorded once. The J gene is TRBJ2-7, the V gene TRBV20-1; D uncertain. The germline gives CDR1 DFQATT, CDR2 SNEGSKA (reference sequence). Trimming removed 0 bases at V and 2 bases at J, with 5 bases between. This CDR3 is 12 amino acids long. In DNA, the CDR3 is TGCAGTGCTAGAGAAGAACCCTACGAGCAGTACTTC. This gives the protein CSAREEPYEQYF.